This TCR beta chain came from a study of blood T cell repertoires in COVID-19. This clone was seen once. An end of the junction does not agree with germline; a read error may underlie this. The CDR3 spans 14 residues. From germline, CDR1 is MNHNS and CDR2 SASEGT. Method: immunoSEQ multiplex PCR; TCRdb's copy keeps in-frame clones and lacks some. The sample yields about 77,000 clones, roughly 78% seen once. V is TRBV6-1 and J is TRBJ1-5; 7 bases map to TRBD1. This receptor was taken from a woman aged 70-85 years with acute or convalescent COVID-19. Specimen: peripheral blood. This chain's CDR3 is CASCDRVSNQPQHF. The CDR3 nucleotides are TGTGCCAGCTGTGACAGGGTAAGCAATCAGCCCCAGCATTTT.